This TCR beta chain was identified during a study of CD8 T cells in Susac syndrome. Comment on this clonotype: Its antigen remains unidentified.

Whole-study results and caveats: The greatest CD8+ clonal expansion in Susac occurred in TEMRA cells and in active patients.

This CDR3 has 18 residues. The germline CDR1 and CDR2 sequences are MGHRA and YSYEKL. Trimming took 0 bases from V and 2 from J, leaving 19 bases between them. An amount of RNA that ranged from roughly 0.45 to 1 ug was reverse transcribed with random hexamers. TCRdb recomputed calls from the immunoSEQ multiplex PCR reads with MiXCR, one row per CDR3 protein. Found here are roughly 130,000 distinct CDR3 sequences, roughly 94% of them singletons; the top ten hold 0.25% to 0.3%. The sequence was obtained from a human donor with Susac syndrome. The sample taken for sequencing was CD8+ T cells from PBMCs. V and J are TRBV4-1 and TRBJ1-1; D not resolved. CDR3 nucleotides: TGCGCCAGCAGCCAAGAATGGGTAGTGGAGACACCTAACACTGAAGCTTTCTTT. Amino acid sequence: CASSQEWVVETPNTEAFF.